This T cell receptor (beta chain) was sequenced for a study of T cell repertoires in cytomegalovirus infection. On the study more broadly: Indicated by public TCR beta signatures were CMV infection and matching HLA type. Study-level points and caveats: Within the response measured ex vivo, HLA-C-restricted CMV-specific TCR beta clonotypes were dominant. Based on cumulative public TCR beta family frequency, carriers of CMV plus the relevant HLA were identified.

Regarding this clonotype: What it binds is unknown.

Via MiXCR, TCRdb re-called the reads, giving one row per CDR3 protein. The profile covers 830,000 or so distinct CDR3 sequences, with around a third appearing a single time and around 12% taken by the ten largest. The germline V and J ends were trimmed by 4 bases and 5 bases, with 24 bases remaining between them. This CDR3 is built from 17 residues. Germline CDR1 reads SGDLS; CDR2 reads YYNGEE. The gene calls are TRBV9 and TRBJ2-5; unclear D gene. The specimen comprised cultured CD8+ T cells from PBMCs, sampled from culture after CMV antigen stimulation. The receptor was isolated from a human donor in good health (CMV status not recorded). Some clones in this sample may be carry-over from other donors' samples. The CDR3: CASSPREEKRVGETQYF. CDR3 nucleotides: TGTGCCAGCAGCCCTAGAGAGGAGAAAAGGGTTGGGGAGACCCAGTACTTC.